This entry lists 28 T cell receptor beta chains sequenced from one sample in a study of glioma-infiltrating T cells after dendritic cell vaccination. The protocol was immunoSEQ multiplex PCR, while the TCRdb copy is restricted to in-frame clones and leaves out a portion. There are around 37,000 clones in the sample; roughly four fifths occur only once, and 7.8% lies in the top ten. Sequences were derived from blood, sampled before dendritic cell vaccination. The origin of the receptors is a human donor with glioblastoma.

The V gene is TRBV5-1, the J gene TRBJ2-5, with D possibly being TRBD1 (5 bases). There are 15 residues in the CDR3. The germline V gene has CDR1 SGHRS and CDR2 YFSETQ. The germline V and J ends were trimmed by 6 bases and 1 base, with 16 bases remaining between them. The CDR3, as DNA: TGCGCCAGCACAAAAAATGGGGCTCTCCAAGAGACCCAGTACTTC. Translated: CASTKNGALQETQYF.

There are a few counts of this clone. V gene TRBV9 combines with J gene TRBJ2-4, with D perhaps matching TRBD2 (5 bases). Trimming took off 3 bases at V and 7 bases at J, with 17 bases between the two ends. CDR1 SGDLS and CDR2 YYNGEE come from the germline V gene. The CDR3 length is 15 residues. The CDR3 spells CASSAGAGPANIQYF. Written as DNA, the CDR3 is TGTGCCAGCAGCGCCGGTGCGGGTCCGGCGAACATTCAGTACTTC.

This sequence joins TRBV12-2 and TRBJ2-2; TRBD2, the table's D call, was not compared with the DNA. TRBV12-2 is annotated as a pseudogene. The CDR3 totals 17 residues. CDR3 bases: TGTGCAAGTCGCTTAGCGGGAGGGGGGGCTAACACCGGGGAGCTGTTTTTT. The encoded protein is CASRLAGGGANTGELFF.

The chain employs TRBV11-3 and TRBJ2-7, with 7 nucleotides matching TRBD1. CDR1 and CDR2 (germline): SGHNT, YENEEA. CDR3 length: 13 amino acids. With V trimmed by 5 bases and J by 2 bases, 3 bases remained unmatched. The CDR3 reads CASSGQDTYEQYF. DNA of the CDR3: TGTGCCAGCAGCGGACAGGACACCTACGAGCAGTACTTC.

The gene calls are TRBV11-3 and TRBJ2-5; 7 nucleotides line up with TRBD1. CDR1 is SGHNT, CDR2 YENEEA, per germline. After removal of 0 bases from V and 3 bases from J, the junction contained 4 bases not matched to a gene. This CDR3 has 15 amino acids. The CDR3 loop is CASSLDRGTEETQYF. The CDR3 bases are TGTGCCAGCAGCTTAGACAGGGGGACAGAAGAGACCCAGTACTTC.

This clone is a singleton in its sample. The J gene is TRBJ2-7, the V gene TRBV6-1; D is uncertain. The germline gives CDR1 MNHNS, CDR2 SASEGT. The ends were cut back, 8 bases at V and 2 bases at J, with 10 bases in the middle. The CDR3 consists of 12 residues. DNA for the CDR3: TGTGCCAGCGTAACGGTAGCCTACGAGCAGTACTTC. Protein: CASVTVAYEQYF.

V and J are TRBV9 and TRBJ2-1; possibly TRBD2 for D (5 bases). V lost 0 bases and J lost 1, with 11 bases in between. The germline CDR1 and CDR2 sequences are SGDLS and YYNGEE. The CDR3 runs to 16 residues. The CDR3 loop reads CASSVGTGMSYNEQFF. CDR3 in DNA: TGTGCCAGCAGCGTAGGCACGGGAATGTCCTACAATGAGCAGTTCTTC.

This chain connects TRBV9 to TRBJ2-3, with TRBD2 as a possible D gene (5 bases). The germline gives CDR1 SGDLS, CDR2 YYNGEE. Trimming pared 0 bases from V and 0 bases from J, leaving 8 bases between. The CDR3 runs 15 residues. The chain's CDR3 is CASSVGGSSTDTQYF. The CDR3, as DNA: TGTGCCAGCAGCGTAGGAGGGTCTAGCACAGATACGCAGTATTTT.

The chain couples TRBV6-1 to TRBJ2-7, with a tentative D call TRBD2 (6 bases). Germline V gene data show CDR1 as MNHNS and CDR2 as SASEGT. The CDR3 loop spans 13 amino acids. Trimming left V 1 base short and J 5 bases short, with 9 bases between. The CDR3: CASSEVRGNEQYF. The CDR3 DNA sequence: TGTGCCAGCAGTGAAGTGCGGGGTAACGAGCAGTACTTC.

CDR3 DNA sequence: TGTGCCAGCAGCAAAAGACAGGGGCCGACCGGGGAGCTGTTTTTT. Its protein product is CASSKRQGPTGELFF. The chain couples TRBV21-1 to TRBJ2-2; the table's D call TRBD1 went unverified against the DNA. TRBV21-1 is reported as a pseudogene. The CDR3 length is 15 residues.

The chain is built from TRBV27 and TRBJ2-5, with 7 nucleotides matching TRBD1. J was trimmed by 5 bases and V by 4 bases; bases with no gene match: 10. The length of the CDR3 is 15 residues. The V gene's germline CDR1 is MNHEY and CDR2 SMNVEV (reference sequence). CDR3 sequence (DNA): TGTGCCAGCAGTTCAAAGAAGGGGGCCTGGGAGACCCAGTACTTC. Amino acids: CASSSKKGAWETQYF.

V gene TRBV7-2 combines with J gene TRBJ2-7; TRBD2 is a possible D gene (5 bases). The CDR3 length is 15 residues. Germline CDR1 reads SGHTA; CDR2 reads FQGNSA. The ends were cut back, 1 base at V and 7 bases at J, with 17 bases in the middle. The CDR3 DNA follows: TGTGCCAGCAGCTTAGATGCTAGCCCTTGGCTTGAGCAGTACTTC. It yields the protein CASSLDASPWLEQYF.

The chain uses TRBV5-1 and TRBJ2-3; a possible D gene is TRBD1 (5 bases). Germline V CDR1 and CDR2: SGHRS, YFSETQ. V was cut by 0 bases and J by 0 bases, with 8 bases left in between. The CDR3 has 15 amino acids. CDR3 sequence reads: CASSLGRASTDTQYF. CDR3 nucleotide sequence: TGCGCCAGCAGCTTGGGCAGGGCCAGCACAGATACGCAGTATTTT.

This chain connects TRBV15 to TRBJ2-2; the D gene is possibly TRBD1 (6 bases). V lost 8 bases, J lost 9 bases, and 16 bases lay in between. Germline loops: CDR1 LNHNV, CDR2 YYDKDF (reference sequence). CDR3 length: 13 residues. In DNA, the CDR3 is TGTGCCACCGAGGACAGAAGGACACGGGAGCTGTTTTTT. It is translated as CATEDRRTRELFF.

This chain joins TRBV7-6 and TRBJ1-2; D uncertain. Germline loops: CDR1 SGHVS, CDR2 FNYEAQ. Trimming removed 5 bases at V and 4 bases at J, with 8 bases between. This CDR3 comprises 12 residues. CDR3 sequence: CASSPGGYGYTF. CDR3 in DNA: TGTGCCAGCAGCCCCGGAGGCTATGGCTACACCTTC.

The chain is built from TRBV7-2 and TRBJ2-1; 7 bases align to TRBD1. V gave up 3 bases and J gave up 5 bases; unmatched junction bases: 4. The CDR3 is made up of 14 amino acids. The germline CDR1 and CDR2 sequences are SGHTA and FQGNSA. As DNA, the CDR3 is TGTGCCAGCAGCTTCAGGGGACAGCACAATGAGCAGTTCTTC. The encoded protein is CASSFRGQHNEQFF. The whole variable domain, filled in from reference TRBV7-2 and TRBJ2-1, reads GAGVSQSPSNKVTEKGKDVELRCDPISGHTALYWYRQSLGQGLEFLIYFQGNSAPDKSGLPSDRFSAERTGGSVSTLTIQRTQQEDSAVYLCASSFRGQHNEQFFGPGTRLTVL.

The chain employs TRBV11-2 and TRBJ2-5; the D gene is possibly TRBD2 (6 bases). This CDR3 is built from 15 residues. The V and J ends lost 1 base and 5 bases respectively, with 14 bases between them. CDR1 is SGHAT, CDR2 FQNNGV, per germline. The CDR3: CASSLGLAIGETQYF. In nucleotides, the CDR3 is TGTGCCAGCAGCTTAGGGCTAGCGATAGGGGAGACCCAGTACTTC.

The CDR3 is CASSPTAPAGEQFF. DNA of the CDR3: TGTGCCAGCAGCCCAACCGCCCCAGCGGGTGAGCAGTTCTTC. J is TRBJ2-1 and V is TRBV4-2, with D perhaps TRBD2 (6 bases). This CDR3 has 14 amino acids. Trimming shortened V by 4 bases and J by 9 bases, and 16 bases separated the two germline ends. From germline, CDR1 is LGHNA and CDR2 YNFKEQ.

This clone was counted a single time. This chain uses TRBV10-3 with TRBJ2-3; 11 nucleotides line up with TRBD2. The ends lost 3 bases at V and 2 bases at J; junction bases unmatched: 10. Germline-derived CDR1 and CDR2 are ENHRY and SYGVKD. This CDR3 is built from 18 residues. The CDR3 DNA sequence: TGTGCCATCAGTGAACTAGCGGGGGCCGAAACAAACACAGATACGCAGTATTTT. Amino acid sequence: CAISELAGAETNTDTQYF.

The genes are TRBV5-4 and TRBJ2-2, with D perhaps TRBD1 (5 bases). V dropped 4 bases and J dropped 1 base, with 8 bases sitting between them. Germline V lookup: CDR1 SGHNT, CDR2 YYREEE (reference sequence). This CDR3 contains 14 residues. CDR3 amino acids: CASSIGQNTGELFF. CDR3 nucleotide sequence: TGTGCCAGCAGCATAGGACAGAACACCGGGGAGCTGTTTTTT.

The chain joins TRBV28 to TRBJ2-7; the match to TRBD2 covers 11 bases. This CDR3 has 17 residues. V gave up 4 bases and J gave up 4 bases; unmatched junction bases: 12. Germline CDR1 and CDR2: MDHEN and SYDVKM. CDR3 residues: CASSSPPGTSGGYEQYF. The CDR3 bases are TGTGCCAGCAGTTCTCCCCCGGGAACTAGCGGGGGATACGAGCAGTACTTC.

The J gene is TRBJ2-1, the V gene TRBV12-5; 8 bases match TRBD1. Germline V gene data show CDR1 as LGHNT and CDR2 as FRNRAP. The CDR3 is 15 amino acids. V lost 6 bases and J lost 6; bases outside the gene matches: 10. In DNA, the CDR3 is TGTGCTAGTGGATCTCCGAGGACAGGGAGCAATGAGCAGTTCTTC. It yields the protein CASGSPRTGSNEQFF.

In the case of this clone: The junction shows a germline mismatch at one end, possibly a read error. The J gene is TRBJ2-2, the V gene TRBV27; tentative D call: TRBD2 (6 bases). This CDR3 has 13 amino acids. In germline, CDR1 is MNHEY, CDR2 SMNVEV (reference sequence). The DNA for the CDR3 is TGTGCCAGCAGTTTCTCACGGGCCGGGGGGCTGTTTTTT. Translated, it gives CASSFSRAGGLFF.

This chain links TRBV27 with TRBJ2-7; TRBD1 matches 7 bases. This CDR3 has 13 amino acids. The germline V gene has CDR1 MNHEY and CDR2 SMNVEV (reference sequence). The ends lost 2 bases at V and 3 bases at J; junction bases unmatched: 1. CDR3 residues: CASSLGDSYEQYF. In nucleotides, the CDR3 is TGTGCCAGCAGTTTAGGGGACAGCTACGAGCAGTACTTC.

About this clone itself: Germline is not matched at one junction end, which may reflect a read error. This sample includes further DNA sequences coding for the same CDR3. The chain has TRBV4-2 and TRBJ1-2; no reliable D call. The V gene's germline CDR1 is LGHNA and CDR2 YNFKEQ. There are 12 residues in the CDR3. The DNA of the CDR3 is TGTGCCAGCAGCTACCCAGGAAACGGCTATACCTTC. As protein: CASSYPGNGYTF.

The rearrangement uses TRBV9 and TRBJ2-7; tentative D call: TRBD2 (5 bases). This CDR3 is 16 amino acids long. V was trimmed by 1 base and J by 2 bases, leaving 16 bases between them. CDR1 is SGDLS and CDR2 is YYNGEE in the germline V gene. In nucleotides, the CDR3 is TGTGCCAGCAGCGTATGGGGAGCCCCTGCCCCCTACGAGCAGTACTTC. It codes for CASSVWGAPAPYEQYF. Together with reference TRBV9 and TRBJ2-7, the CDR3 gives the full variable domain: DSGVTQTPKHLITATGQRVTLRCSPRSGDLSVYWYQQSLDQGLQFLIQYYNGEERAKGNILERFSAQQFPDLHSELNLSSLELGDSALYFCASSVWGAPAPYEQYFGPGTRLTVT.

V is TRBV7-9 and J is TRBJ1-4; TRBD1 matches at 8 bases. Germline V CDR1 and CDR2: SEHNR, FQNEAQ (reference sequence). CDR3 size: 14 residues. V was pared by 3 bases and J by 5 bases, with 2 bases of the junction left unmatched. DNA of the CDR3: TGTGCCAGCAGCTTCGGGACAGGAAATGAAAAACTGTTTTTT. Amino acids: CASSFGTGNEKLFF.

The V and J genes are TRBV11-3 and TRBJ1-4, with a tentative D call TRBD1 (5 bases). The V and J ends lost 4 bases and 8 bases respectively, with 8 bases between them. CDR1 SGHNT and CDR2 YENEEA come from the germline V gene. This CDR3 spans 12 amino acids. CDR3 protein: CASSSQEEKLFF. DNA of the CDR3: TGTGCCAGCAGCTCACAGGAGGAAAAACTGTTTTTT.